Sequencing of this T cell receptor (beta chain) was carried out in a study of T cells in Graves' hyperthyroidism and ophthalmopathy. Broader study findings: Model output signaled ophthalmopathy a median roughly 6.1 months ahead of onset. Among clonotypes expanded in thyroid above 0.001, most were also found in blood.

Researchers barred patients who had uncontrolled infection, other autoimmune disease, pregnancy or lactation. At least ten counts were recorded for this clonotype. The antigen remains undetermined. The CDR3 covers 18 residues. V shed 5 bases and J shed 0 bases, with 21 bases lying between them. Germline CDR1 reads SGHTA; CDR2 reads FQGNSA. Authors of the study amplified TCR beta CDR3 regions from RNA transcripts. Using the HTBI primer set, a first-round RT-PCR was run on the TCR CDR3. One entry per CDR3 protein results from TCRdb running MiXCR on the multiplex PCR reads. There are a few hundred thousand distinct CDR3 sequences in the sample; 20% to 25% occur only once, and around 70% lies in the top ten.

The source of this sequence is a man between 50 and 59 years old with Graves' hyperthyroidism. The specimen was blood. This sequence joins TRBV7-2 and TRBJ2-3; the D gene is possibly TRBD2 (5 bases). The CDR3: CASSRRFGRRSSTDTQYF. The CDR3 nucleotides read TGTGCCAGCAGCCGCCGCTTTGGGCGGAGGAGTAGCACAGATACGCAGTATTTT. The full variable domain, completed using reference TRBV7-2 and TRBJ2-3, is GAGVSQSPSNKVTEKGKDVELRCDPISGHTALYWYRQSLGQGLEFLIYFQGNSAPDKSGLPSDRFSAERTGGSVSTLTIQRTQQEDSAVYLCASSRRFGRRSSTDTQYFGPGTRLTVL.